The rows below give T cell receptor beta chains drawn from one sample of a study of T cells in narcolepsy. Sequencing was performed with immunoSEQ multiplex PCR; in TCRdb, only in-frame clones are kept and a portion is missing. The profile shows fewer than 30,000 clones, more than 70% of them singletons. Sequenced: CD45RA- memory CD4+ T cells from PBMCs. The receptors were gathered from a human donor with narcolepsy. The CDR3 runs from the conserved cysteine through the conserved F or W. D genes are given only for firm matches. Clone size is not always given. Where it is, it says once, few, many or a class for expanded clones.

clone_size: -; j_call: TRBJ1-5; v_call: TRBV5-6; d_call: -; cdr3_nt: TGTGCCAGCAGCTCAATGGGGGGGACGCATCAGCCCCAGCATTTT; cdr3_aa: CASSSMGGTHQPQHF
clone_size: -; j_call: TRBJ2-3; v_call: TRBV9; d_call: TRBD2; cdr3_nt: TGTGCCAGCAGCGTAGGGCTAGCGGGAGTAGCAGATACGCAGTATTTT; cdr3_aa: CASSVGLAGVADTQYF
clone_size: -; j_call: TRBJ2-2; v_call: TRBV7-2; d_call: TRBD2; cdr3_nt: TGTGCCAGCAGCTCCCAGGGTAGCGGGAGTATTTACACCGGGGAGCTGTTTTTT; cdr3_aa: CASSSQGSGSIYTGELFF
clone_size: -; j_call: TRBJ1-1; v_call: TRBV5-4; d_call: -; cdr3_nt: TGTGCCAGCAGCCCAAAAGGGACACTGAACACTGAAGCTTTCTTT; cdr3_aa: CASSPKGTLNTEAFF
clone_size: -; j_call: TRBJ2-1; v_call: TRBV6-1; d_call: TRBD1; cdr3_nt: TGTGCCAGCTCTATCGGGACAGGGGGCTTCGATGAGCAGTTCTTC; cdr3_aa: CASSIGTGGFDEQFF
clone_size: once; j_call: TRBJ1-5; v_call: TRBV7-2; d_call: -; cdr3_nt: TGTGCCAGCAGCCCGCTTCGCGATCAGCCCCAGCATTTT; cdr3_aa: CASSPLRDQPQHF
clone_size: once; j_call: TRBJ2-7; v_call: TRBV11-2; d_call: -; cdr3_nt: TGTGCCAGCAGCTTGGCAGGGGCCGAGCAGTACTTC; cdr3_aa: CASSLAGAEQYF
clone_size: -; j_call: TRBJ2-1; v_call: TRBV11-2; d_call: -; cdr3_nt: TGTGCCAGCAGCTTTATAGGGGCCAATGAGCAGTTCTTC; cdr3_aa: CASSFIGANEQFF
clone_size: -; j_call: TRBJ2-5; v_call: TRBV28; d_call: TRBD1; cdr3_nt: TGTGCCAGCAACGACAGGGCCCAAGAGACCCAGTACTTC; cdr3_aa: CASNDRAQETQYF
clone_size: once; j_call: TRBJ2-1; v_call: TRBV25-1; d_call: -; cdr3_nt: TGTGCCAGCAGTGAGGGCGGGGTTCGGTCGTCCTACAATGAGCAGTTCTTC; cdr3_aa: CASSEGGVRSSYNEQFF
clone_size: -; j_call: TRBJ2-1; v_call: TRBV13; d_call: TRBD2; cdr3_nt: TGTGCCAGCAGCTTATACGTTCGACTAGCGGGGAAAGCAGGTTACAATGAGCAGTTCTTC; cdr3_aa: CASSLYVRLAGKAGYNEQFF
clone_size: -; j_call: TRBJ2-3; v_call: TRBV5-1; d_call: -; cdr3_nt: TGCGCCAGCAGCTATGAGCGGAGAAGCACAGATACGCAGTATTTT; cdr3_aa: CASSYERRSTDTQYF
clone_size: -; j_call: TRBJ2-7; v_call: TRBV5-4; d_call: -; cdr3_nt: TGTGCCAGCAGGGAGGAGCGGAGCTCCTACGAGCAGTACTTC; cdr3_aa: CASREERSSYEQYF
clone_size: -; j_call: TRBJ1-2; v_call: TRBV6-5; d_call: TRBD1; cdr3_nt: TGTGCCAGCATCCCTACAGGGGGCTATGGCTACACCTTC; cdr3_aa: CASIPTGGYGYTF
clone_size: -; j_call: TRBJ1-5; v_call: TRBV28; d_call: -; cdr3_nt: TGTGCCAGCAGTTCGACAGTTTATCAGCCCCAGCATTTT; cdr3_aa: CASSSTVYQPQHF